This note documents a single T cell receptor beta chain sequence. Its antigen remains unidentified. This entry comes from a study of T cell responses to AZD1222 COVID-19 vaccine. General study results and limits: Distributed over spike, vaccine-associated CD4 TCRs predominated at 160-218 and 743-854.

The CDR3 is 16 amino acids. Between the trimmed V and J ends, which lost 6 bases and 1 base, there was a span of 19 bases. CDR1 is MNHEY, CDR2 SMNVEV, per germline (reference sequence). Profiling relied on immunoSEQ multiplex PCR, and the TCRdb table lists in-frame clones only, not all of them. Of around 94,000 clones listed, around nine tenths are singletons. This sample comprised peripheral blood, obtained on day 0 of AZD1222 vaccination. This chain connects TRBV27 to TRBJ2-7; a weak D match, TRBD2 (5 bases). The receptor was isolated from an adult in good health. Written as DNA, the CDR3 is TGTGCCAGCAGCTCGAGGGTCGGTTCCGATTCCTACGAGCAGTACTTC. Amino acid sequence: CASSSRVGSDSYEQYF.